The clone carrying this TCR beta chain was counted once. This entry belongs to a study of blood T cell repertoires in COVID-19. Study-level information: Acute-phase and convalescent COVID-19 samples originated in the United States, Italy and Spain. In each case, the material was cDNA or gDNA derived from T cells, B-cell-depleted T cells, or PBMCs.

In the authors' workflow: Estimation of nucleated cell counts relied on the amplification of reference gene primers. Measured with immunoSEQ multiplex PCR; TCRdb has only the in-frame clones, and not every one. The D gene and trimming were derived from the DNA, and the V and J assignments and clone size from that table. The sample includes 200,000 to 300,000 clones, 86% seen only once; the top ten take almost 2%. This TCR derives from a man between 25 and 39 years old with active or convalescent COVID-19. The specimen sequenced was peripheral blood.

CDR3 in amino acids: CASSPGGGFSYEQYF. Here the CDR3 DNA reads TGTGCCAGTAGTCCCGGGGGGGGTTTCTCCTACGAGCAGTACTTC. V gene TRBV19 combines with J gene TRBJ2-7, with 8 positions matching TRBD2. V trimming: 5 bases; J trimming: 0 bases; junction bases outside the gene matches: 6. Germline V gene lookup returns CDR1 LNHDA and CDR2 SQIVND (reference sequence). This CDR3 is 15 amino acids long.